This T cell receptor beta chain was captured in a study of Ad26.COV2.S vaccination and SARS-CoV-2 variants. Findings and limits, study-wide: Vaccinated and placebo-treated recipients had similar non-spike TCR breadth.

For this clone: Its target is not known.

Assay: immunoSEQ multiplex PCR; the TCRdb copy retains only in-frame clones and omits some. The sample contains about 500,000 clones, roughly nine tenths of which appear only once. Treatment described: 15 to 20 received Ad26.COV2.S at low or high dose, single or two shots; about 5 received placebo; per-sample allocation not given. Sampling was done on day 63 after the first vaccine or placebo injection. The germline CDR1 and CDR2 sequences are SGHNT and YYREEE (reference sequence). V shed 4 bases and J shed 0 bases, with 10 bases lying between them. The CDR3 spans 14 residues. V is TRBV5-4 and J is TRBJ2-5; D is perhaps TRBD1 (5 bases). The sequencing here drew on peripheral blood, taken in a trial of Ad26.COV2.S vaccine versus placebo. The source of this sequence is a person aged 18-60 years who received the Ad26.COV2.S COVID-19 vaccine or a placebo. CDR3 region: CASSETDYQETQYF. For the CDR3, the DNA is TGTGCCAGCAGCGAGACAGATTACCAAGAGACCCAGTACTTC.